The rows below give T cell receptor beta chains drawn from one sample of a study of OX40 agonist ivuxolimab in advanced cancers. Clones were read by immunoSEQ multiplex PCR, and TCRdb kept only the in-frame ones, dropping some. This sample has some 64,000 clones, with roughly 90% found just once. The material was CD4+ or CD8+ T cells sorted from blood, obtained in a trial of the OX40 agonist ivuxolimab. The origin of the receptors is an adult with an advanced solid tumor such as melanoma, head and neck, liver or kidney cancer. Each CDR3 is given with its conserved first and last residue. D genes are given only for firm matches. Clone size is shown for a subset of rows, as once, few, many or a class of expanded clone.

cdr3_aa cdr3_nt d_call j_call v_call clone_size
CASSQVPGLAGYEQYF TGCGCCAGCAGCCAGGTACCGGGACTAGCGGGTTACGAGCAGTACTTC TRBD2 TRBJ2-7 TRBV4-1 NA
CASSYLVEAGELFF TGTGCCAGCAGTTACTTAGTCGAAGCCGGGGAGCTGTTTTTT NA TRBJ2-2 TRBV6-6 NA
CASNGGAGELFF TGTGCCAGCAATGGGGGCGCCGGGGAGCTGTTTTTT NA TRBJ2-2 TRBV25-1 NA
CASSGRENEQFF TGTGCCAGTAGCGGCAGGGAGAATGAGCAGTTCTTC NA TRBJ2-1 TRBV19 NA
CASSYLSGSSGNTIYF TGTGCCAGTAGTTATCTATCAGGGAGCTCTGGAAACACCATATATTTT NA TRBJ1-3 TRBV19 once
CAWSPTEPVQYNSPLHF TGTGCCTGGAGTCCGACGGAGCCCGTACAGTATAATTCACCCCTCCACTTT NA TRBJ1-6 TRBV30 NA
CASSRTPPINQPQHF TGTGCCAGCAGCCGTACCCCCCCGATTAATCAGCCCCAGCATTTT NA TRBJ1-5 TRBV6-5 NA
CASSLGTGYEQYF TGTGCCAGCAGCCTAGGGACTGGTTACGAGCAGTACTTC NA TRBJ2-7 TRBV11-3 NA
CASSLGQGNQPQHF TGTGCCAGCAGTTTAGGACAGGGGAATCAGCCCCAGCATTTT TRBD1 TRBJ1-5 TRBV28 NA
CASSQDSSGGPGDTQYF TGCGCCAGCAGCCAAGATTCTAGCGGGGGGCCGGGGGATACGCAGTATTTT TRBD2 TRBJ2-3 TRBV4-3 NA
CASSVGTSGGNEQFF TGTGCCAGCAGCGTAGGGACTAGCGGGGGAAATGAGCAGTTCTTC TRBD2 TRBJ2-1 TRBV9 NA
CATPQRPGANVLTF TGTGCCACCCCCCAAAGACCTGGGGCCAACGTCCTGACTTTC NA TRBJ2-6 TRBV6-6 NA
CASPGYTGELFF TGTGCCAGTCCGGGGTACACCGGGGAGCTGTTTTTT NA TRBJ2-2 TRBV19 NA
CATSRKDSRATNEKLFF TGTGCCACCAGCAGAAAAGACAGTCGAGCAACTAATGAAAAACTGTTTTTT NA TRBJ1-4 TRBV15 few
CASIPDNSYNEQFF TGTGCCAGCATCCCCGACAACTCCTACAATGAGCAGTTCTTC NA TRBJ2-1 TRBV7-9 NA
CASSPTGRSPEYNSPLHF TGTGCCAGCAGCCCGACAGGCCGATCCCCAGAATATAATTCACCCCTCCACTTT NA TRBJ1-6 TRBV5-6 NA
CASSLWDNYGYTF TGTGCCAGCAGCTTATGGGATAACTATGGCTACACCTTC NA TRBJ1-2 TRBV13 NA
CASSYSERGVRELFF TGTGCCAGCAGTTACTCGGAGCGGGGGGTCCGGGAGCTGTTTTTT TRBD2 TRBJ2-2 TRBV6-5 NA
CASSLDSILGQSYNEQFF TGTGCCAGCAGCTTAGACTCTATACTAGGACAGTCCTACAATGAGCAGTTCTTC NA TRBJ2-1 TRBV7-9 NA
CASSFIAGAPYNEQFF TGTGCCAGCAGCTTCATAGCGGGGGCCCCCTACAATGAGCAGTTCTTC TRBD2 TRBJ2-1 TRBV5-4 few
CASGSNRGLSYGYTF TGTGCCAGCGGATCGAACAGGGGGCTTTCCTATGGCTACACCTTC TRBD1 TRBJ1-2 TRBV9 NA
CASSRPDRSYGYTF TGTGCCAGCAGTCGTCCGGACAGGTCGTATGGCTACACCTTC TRBD1 TRBJ1-2 TRBV28 NA
CAISESTGGHRPLHF TGTGCCATCAGTGAGTCGACGGGGGGACACCGACCCCTCCACTTT NA TRBJ1-6 TRBV10-3 NA
CASSQAGGGLWEQYF TGCGCCAGCAGCCAAGCGGGGGGGGGCCTATGGGAGCAGTACTTC TRBD2 TRBJ2-7 TRBV4-3 NA
CASRRGQGVNQPQHF TGTGCCAGCAGGAGGGGACAGGGGGTCAATCAGCCCCAGCATTTT TRBD1 TRBJ1-5 TRBV6-6 NA
CASSLAMTGGINEQFF TGTGCCAGCAGCTTAGCCATGACAGGGGGTATCAATGAGCAGTTCTTC TRBD1 TRBJ2-1 TRBV7-2 NA
CASSFRVMYEQYF TGTGCCAGCAGTTTCAGGGTAATGTACGAGCAGTACTTC NA TRBJ2-7 TRBV28 NA
CASSLLSGFYNEQFF TGTGCCAGCAGTTTATTGTCCGGGTTTTACAATGAGCAGTTCTTC NA TRBJ2-1 TRBV28 NA
CASSHERDSYNEQFF TGTGCCAGCTCACATGAGCGGGACTCCTACAATGAGCAGTTCTTC TRBD2 TRBJ2-1 TRBV18 NA